Listed below are T cell receptor beta chains from one sample, sequenced in a study of T-cell memory formation after mild COVID-19. TCRdb independently ran MiXCR on the 5' RACE reads; one entry per CDR3 protein. Among 550,000 to 700,000 distinct CDR3 sequences listed, roughly 17% were seen once. Sequencing used PBMCs or a T cell subset sorted from them (not recorded which). These receptors were collected from an adult woman who had mild COVID-19 (a few samples of this study predate the infection). Cell type and time point are not known. Both conserved end residues are part of each CDR3. A D gene is named only where the DNA matches it firmly. The size entry is marked missing in some rows and otherwise reads once, few, many or a size class.

J gene: TRBJ2-5
D gene: TRBD2
clone size: few
V gene: TRBV12-3/TRBV12-4
CDR3 DNA: TGTGCCAGCAGTTTGGGCGGGGGGGCCCTTGAGACCCAGTACTTC
CDR3 protein: CASSLGGGALETQYF

J gene: TRBJ2-7
D gene: -
clone size: many
V gene: TRBV20-1
CDR3 DNA: TGCAGTGCTTTATCGGGCCCCTCCTACGAGCAGTACTTC
CDR3 protein: CSALSGPSYEQYF

J gene: TRBJ1-2
D gene: -
clone size: few
V gene: TRBV7-2
CDR3 DNA: TGTGCCAGCAGCCGGGAGGTCGGAGACTACACCTTC
CDR3 protein: CASSREVGDYTF

J gene: TRBJ2-1
D gene: -
clone size: -
V gene: TRBV20-1
CDR3 DNA: TGCAGTGCTGAAGCCCGTACCGTGGGCAATGAGCAGTTCTTC
CDR3 protein: CSAEARTVGNEQFF

J gene: TRBJ2-4
D gene: -
clone size: -
V gene: TRBV2
CDR3 DNA: TGTGCCAGCAGTGGGGCCCTTTTAGCCAAAAACATTCAGTACTTC
CDR3 protein: CASSGALLAKNIQYF

J gene: TRBJ2-7
D gene: -
clone size: -
V gene: TRBV5-1
CDR3 DNA: TGCGCCAGCAGCTTGGTAGCGCCCAACGAGCAGTACTTC
CDR3 protein: CASSLVAPNEQYF

J gene: TRBJ2-4
D gene: -
clone size: few
V gene: TRBV10-3
CDR3 DNA: TGTGCCATCAGTGAGCCAGCTAACGGCAAAAACATTCAGTACTTC
CDR3 protein: CAISEPANGKNIQYF

J gene: TRBJ1-3
D gene: TRBD1
clone size: many
V gene: TRBV6-1
CDR3 DNA: TGTGCCAGCAGCCAAAATCGTCCGGGACAGGGTGTCGGAAACACCATATATTTT
CDR3 protein: CASSQNRPGQGVGNTIYF

J gene: TRBJ2-1
D gene: -
clone size: -
V gene: TRBV12-3/TRBV12-4
CDR3 DNA: TGTGCCAGCAGTTTAGAATGGGAAGAGTGGAGCTCCTACAATGAGCAGTTCTTC
CDR3 protein: CASSLEWEEWSSYNEQFF

J gene: TRBJ2-7
D gene: -
clone size: -
V gene: TRBV20-1
CDR3 DNA: TGCAGTGCCCCTACCCCCGGGACTCTCCCCTACGAGCAGTACTTC
CDR3 protein: CSAPTPGTLPYEQYF

J gene: TRBJ1-1
D gene: TRBD1
clone size: once
V gene: TRBV4-2
CDR3 DNA: TGTGCCAGCAGCCAAGATAGCAGGACAGGGGCGCATACGAACACTGAAGCTTTCTTT
CDR3 protein: CASSQDSRTGAHTNTEAFF

J gene: TRBJ2-2
D gene: TRBD2
clone size: -
V gene: TRBV7-3
CDR3 DNA: TGTGCCAGCAGCTTACTTCCGGGACTAGAAAGCACCGGGGAGCTGTTTTTT
CDR3 protein: CASSLLPGLESTGELFF

J gene: TRBJ2-2
D gene: -
clone size: -
V gene: TRBV7-3
CDR3 DNA: TGTGCCAGCAGCCCCAGGCGGGGTCGAGGCACCGGGGAGCTGTTTTTT
CDR3 protein: CASSPRRGRGTGELFF

J gene: TRBJ1-1
D gene: -
clone size: -
V gene: TRBV28
CDR3 DNA: TGTGCCAGCAGCATTACCCTCACTGAAGCTTTCTTT
CDR3 protein: CASSITLTEAFF

J gene: TRBJ2-6
D gene: -
clone size: many
V gene: TRBV7-9
CDR3 DNA: TGTGCCAGCAGCTTAGCTGAGCGGGGGGCCAACGTCCTGACTTTC
CDR3 protein: CASSLAERGANVLTF

J gene: TRBJ1-3
D gene: -
clone size: -
V gene: TRBV6-1
CDR3 DNA: TGTGCCAGCAGTGAGAGGGGAACTGGAAACACCATATATTTT
CDR3 protein: CASSERGTGNTIYF

J gene: TRBJ2-1
D gene: TRBD2
clone size: few
V gene: TRBV7-2
CDR3 DNA: TGTGCCAGCAGCTTTCCGAGCGGGAGCTCCTACAATGAGCAGTTCTTC
CDR3 protein: CASSFPSGSSYNEQFF

J gene: TRBJ2-7
D gene: -
clone size: few
V gene: TRBV5-5
CDR3 DNA: TGTGCCAGCAGCCGCCGAGAGGGGTCTAGCCAAACATACGAGCAGTACTTC
CDR3 protein: CASSRREGSSQTYEQYF

J gene: TRBJ1-1
D gene: -
clone size: few
V gene: TRBV10-3
CDR3 DNA: TGTGCCATCAGCGAGGCCCGGAGGGACACTGAAGCTTTCTTT
CDR3 protein: CAISEARRDTEAFF

J gene: TRBJ2-1
D gene: TRBD2
clone size: few
V gene: TRBV7-3
CDR3 DNA: TGTGCCAGCACCTCAGGCGGGACTAGTATGGCTGAGCAGTTCTTC
CDR3 protein: CASTSGGTSMAEQFF

J gene: TRBJ2-1
D gene: TRBD2
clone size: few
V gene: TRBV2
CDR3 DNA: TGTGCCAGCAGTGAAAAATTTAGCGGGGAGAAGCAGTTCTTC
CDR3 protein: CASSEKFSGEKQFF

J gene: TRBJ2-3
D gene: -
clone size: many
V gene: TRBV5-5
CDR3 DNA: TGTGCCAGCAGCTTGGGACAGAGTTCCACAGATACGCAGTATTTT
CDR3 protein: CASSLGQSSTDTQYF

J gene: TRBJ2-7
D gene: TRBD2
clone size: few
V gene: TRBV11-2
CDR3 DNA: TGTGCCAGCAGCTCCGCTCGGACTAGCAGGATCTACGAGCAGTACTTC
CDR3 protein: CASSSARTSRIYEQYF

J gene: TRBJ2-5
D gene: TRBD1
clone size: few
V gene: TRBV20-1
CDR3 DNA: TGCAGTGCTAGAGGGTCAGGGGGCTCGGCAGAGACCCAGTACTTC
CDR3 protein: CSARGSGGSAETQYF

J gene: TRBJ2-5
D gene: -
clone size: -
V gene: TRBV12-5
CDR3 DNA: TGTGCTAGTGGTTTGGCCCGCCAGTACTTC
CDR3 protein: CASGLARQYF

J gene: TRBJ2-2
D gene: TRBD2
clone size: -
V gene: TRBV7-2
CDR3 DNA: TGTGCCAGCAGCGGCGGGAGTCGGGGGACCGGGGAGCTGTTTTTT
CDR3 protein: CASSGGSRGTGELFF

J gene: TRBJ2-6
D gene: -
clone size: -
V gene: TRBV4-1
CDR3 DNA: TGCGCCAGCAGCCAGGAAGGACGCTCGGGGGCCAACGTCCTGACTTTC
CDR3 protein: CASSQEGRSGANVLTF

J gene: TRBJ1-6
D gene: -
clone size: -
V gene: TRBV14
CDR3 DNA: TGTGCCAGCAGCCAAGATTTCGTGTCACCCCTCCACTTT
CDR3 protein: CASSQDFVSPLHF

J gene: TRBJ2-4
D gene: -
clone size: -
V gene: TRBV13
CDR3 DNA: TGTGCCAGCAGCTTAGCGGACTTCAAGGTTCAGTACTTC
CDR3 protein: CASSLADFKVQYF

J gene: TRBJ2-7
D gene: -
clone size: few
V gene: TRBV3-1
CDR3 DNA: TGTGCCAGCAGCCAGCCACAGGGTAGCGTCTACGAGCAGTACTTC
CDR3 protein: CASSQPQGSVYEQYF

J gene: TRBJ2-7
D gene: -
clone size: -
V gene: TRBV4-1
CDR3 DNA: TGCGCCAGCAGCCAAAGATCGACCTACGAGCAGTACTTC
CDR3 protein: CASSQRSTYEQYF

J gene: TRBJ2-3
D gene: -
clone size: few
V gene: TRBV7-2
CDR3 DNA: TGTGCCAGCAGCGCGGGCCGGGCGTATTTT
CDR3 protein: CASSAGRAYF

J gene: TRBJ1-1
D gene: TRBD1
clone size: -
V gene: TRBV5-1
CDR3 DNA: TGCGCCAGCAGCTTCTTTCCGGGACAGGGGACGACTGAAGCTTTCTTT
CDR3 protein: CASSFFPGQGTTEAFF

J gene: TRBJ2-3
D gene: -
clone size: -
V gene: TRBV7-2
CDR3 DNA: TGTGCCAGCAGCTATGGGGGAGCTAGCACAGATACGCAGTATTTT
CDR3 protein: CASSYGGASTDTQYF

J gene: TRBJ2-1
D gene: -
clone size: few
V gene: TRBV7-6
CDR3 DNA: TGTGCCAGCAGCTCTGGACAGAACAATGAGCAGTTCTTC
CDR3 protein: CASSSGQNNEQFF

J gene: TRBJ2-1
D gene: -
clone size: few
V gene: TRBV12-3/TRBV12-4
CDR3 DNA: TGTGCCAGCATCGGAAGCTCCTACAATGAGCAGTTCTTC
CDR3 protein: CASIGSSYNEQFF

J gene: TRBJ2-4
D gene: -
clone size: few
V gene: TRBV23-1
CDR3 DNA: TGCGCCAGCAGTCCTACACGGCCCGGAGCCAAAAACATTCAGTACTTC
CDR3 protein: CASSPTRPGAKNIQYF

J gene: TRBJ1-5
D gene: -
clone size: few
V gene: TRBV28
CDR3 DNA: TGTGCCAGCAGTCTCCATAATCAGCCCCAGCATTTT
CDR3 protein: CASSLHNQPQHF

J gene: TRBJ2-3
D gene: -
clone size: few
V gene: TRBV4-1
CDR3 DNA: TGCGCCAGCAGCCAAGGGGTGGTAGCGGCCACAGATACGCAGTATTTT
CDR3 protein: CASSQGVVAATDTQYF

J gene: TRBJ2-1
D gene: TRBD1
clone size: few
V gene: TRBV7-6
CDR3 DNA: TGTGCCAGCAGCTTCAGTAGCTTGACAGGGGGAAATGAGCAGTTCTTC
CDR3 protein: CASSFSSLTGGNEQFF

J gene: TRBJ1-4
D gene: -
clone size: -
V gene: TRBV30
CDR3 DNA: TGTGCCTGGAGTGTACGTGGTGTGGCAAAAAAACTGTTTTTT
CDR3 protein: CAWSVRGVAKKLFF

J gene: TRBJ2-5
D gene: -
clone size: -
V gene: TRBV7-2
CDR3 DNA: TGTGCCAGCAGCTTAGTGGCAGGGACGACGGAGACCCAGTACTTC
CDR3 protein: CASSLVAGTTETQYF

J gene: TRBJ2-5
D gene: -
clone size: -
V gene: TRBV4-1
CDR3 DNA: TGCGCCAGCAGCCAAGATCTGGGGGTTCATGGGCCTCAATTC
CDR3 protein: CASSQDLGVHGPQF

J gene: TRBJ2-3
D gene: -
clone size: few
V gene: TRBV24-1
CDR3 DNA: TGTGCCACCAGTGATTCACTCAGGGGATTCGATACGCAGTATTTT
CDR3 protein: CATSDSLRGFDTQYF

J gene: TRBJ1-2
D gene: -
clone size: few
V gene: TRBV6-1
CDR3 DNA: TGTGCCAGCAGTGAGCAGGAGATCTCTGGCTACACCTTC
CDR3 protein: CASSEQEISGYTF

J gene: TRBJ2-7
D gene: -
clone size: few
V gene: TRBV5-1
CDR3 DNA: TGCGCCAGCAGCTTGGCCGAGCAACCCTACGAGCAGTACTTC
CDR3 protein: CASSLAEQPYEQYF